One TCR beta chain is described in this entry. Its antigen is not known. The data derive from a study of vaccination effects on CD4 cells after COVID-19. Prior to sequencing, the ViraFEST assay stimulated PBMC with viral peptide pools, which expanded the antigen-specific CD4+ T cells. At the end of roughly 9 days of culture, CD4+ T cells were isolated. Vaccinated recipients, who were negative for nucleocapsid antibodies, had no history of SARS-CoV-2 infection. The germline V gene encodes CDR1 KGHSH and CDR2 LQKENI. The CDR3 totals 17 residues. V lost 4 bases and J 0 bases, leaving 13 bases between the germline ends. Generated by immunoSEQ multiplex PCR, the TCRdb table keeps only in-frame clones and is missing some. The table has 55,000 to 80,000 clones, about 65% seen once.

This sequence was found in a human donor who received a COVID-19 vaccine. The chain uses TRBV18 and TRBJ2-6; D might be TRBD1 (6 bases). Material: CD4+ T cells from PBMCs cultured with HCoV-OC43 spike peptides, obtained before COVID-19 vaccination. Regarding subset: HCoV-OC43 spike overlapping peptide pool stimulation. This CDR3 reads CASSLDQQGSGANVLTF. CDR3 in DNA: TGTGCCAGCTCACTGGACCAACAGGGCTCTGGGGCCAACGTCCTGACTTTC.